The clone carrying this TCR beta chain has a handful of counts. What it recognizes is unknown. The data originate from a study of human T cells and chemical hapten exposure. Looking at the study overall: Subjects had 2% DPC placed on roughly 2 cm by roughly 2 cm of upper inner arm skin for sensitization. Patch tests containing 0.01% DPC, applied to the upper back, were read at 6 days.

The CDR3 is made up of 17 amino acids. Looked up from germline, CDR1 is SGDLS and CDR2 is YYNGEE. Trimming took 0 bases from V and 5 from J; bases not matched to a gene: 7. In TCRdb, the RACE reads were re-called with MiXCR into one record per CDR3 protein. The sample holds tens of thousands of distinct CDR3 sequences, less than 10% seen once. Overall study results and limits: Patch test score rose with PT1 expanded TCRs, significant at 8, 16, 32, not 4.

Time point described: patch test 2, 6 weeks after DPC sensitization. Treatment described: therapeutic diphenylcyclopropenone sensitization with weekly scalp DPC. V gene TRBV9 combines with J gene TRBJ2-5; 13 bases agree with TRBD2. This specimen consisted of whole blood, obtained in connection with sensitization to the hapten diphenylcyclopropenone (DPC). This sequence was found in a woman between 50 and 59 years old with alopecia areata. Some clones in this sample may be carry-over from other donors' samples. The CDR3 DNA reads TGTGCCAGCAGCGTAGAAGAGGGACTAGCGGGAACGGAGACCCAGTACTTC. Amino acid sequence: CASSVEEGLAGTETQYF.